This T cell receptor beta chain comes out of a study of human T cells and chemical hapten exposure. Study observations and caveats: TCRs at high frequency, those above 1 in 1000, did not change with DPC sensitization.

In its sample, this clonotype was seen many times. Antigen unknown. Sample time point: patch test 2, 6 weeks after DPC sensitization. The treatment is: therapeutic diphenylcyclopropenone sensitization with weekly scalp DPC. The germline CDR1 and CDR2 sequences are DFQATT and SNEGSKA (reference sequence). CDR3 length: 13 residues. Trimming removed 4 bases from V and 2 bases from J, with 8 bases in between. One entry per CDR3 protein, called by TCRdb with MiXCR from the RACE reads. The repertoire holds 360,000 or so distinct CDR3 sequences, with over 6% as singletons. V is TRBV20-1 and J is TRBJ2-2; D ambiguous. This sample comprised whole blood, obtained in connection with sensitization to the hapten diphenylcyclopropenone (DPC). This clonotype originated in a young woman with alopecia areata. Some clones in this sample may be carry-over from other donors' samples. The CDR3 sequence is CSANSANTGELFF. The CDR3 DNA is TGCAGTGCTAATTCGGCCAACACCGGGGAGCTGTTTTTT.